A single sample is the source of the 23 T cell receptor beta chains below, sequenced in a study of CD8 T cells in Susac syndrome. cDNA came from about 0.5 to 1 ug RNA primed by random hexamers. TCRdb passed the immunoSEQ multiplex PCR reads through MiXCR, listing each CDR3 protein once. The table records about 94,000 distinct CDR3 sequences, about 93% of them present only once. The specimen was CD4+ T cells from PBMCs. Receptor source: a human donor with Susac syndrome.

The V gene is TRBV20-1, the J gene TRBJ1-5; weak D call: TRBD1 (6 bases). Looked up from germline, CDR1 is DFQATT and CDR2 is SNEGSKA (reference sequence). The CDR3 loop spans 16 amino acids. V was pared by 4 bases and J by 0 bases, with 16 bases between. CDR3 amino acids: CSAIRGAGDSNQPQHF. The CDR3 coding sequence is TGCAGTGCTATTAGGGGGGCCGGCGATAGCAATCAGCCCCAGCATTTT.

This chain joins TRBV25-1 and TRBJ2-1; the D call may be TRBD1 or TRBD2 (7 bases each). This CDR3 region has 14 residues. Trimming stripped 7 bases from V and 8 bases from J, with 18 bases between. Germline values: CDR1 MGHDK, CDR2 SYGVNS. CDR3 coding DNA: TGTGCCAGCACAGGGGGAGGGGGAACGTATGAGCAGTTCTTC. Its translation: CASTGGGGTYEQFF.

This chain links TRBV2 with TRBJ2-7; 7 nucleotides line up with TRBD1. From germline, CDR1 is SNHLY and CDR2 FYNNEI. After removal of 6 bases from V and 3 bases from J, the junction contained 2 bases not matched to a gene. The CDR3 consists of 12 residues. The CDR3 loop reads CASRDRSYEQYF. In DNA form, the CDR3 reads TGTGCCAGCAGGGACAGGAGCTACGAGCAGTACTTC.

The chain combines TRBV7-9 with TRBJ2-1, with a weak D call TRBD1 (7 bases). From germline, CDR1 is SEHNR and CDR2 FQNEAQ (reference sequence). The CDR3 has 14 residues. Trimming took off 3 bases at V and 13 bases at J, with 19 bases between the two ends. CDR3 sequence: CASSFKGMQGGQFF. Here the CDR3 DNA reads TGTGCCAGCAGCTTTAAAGGGATGCAGGGGGGCCAGTTCTTC. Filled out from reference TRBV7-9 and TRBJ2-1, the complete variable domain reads DTGVSQNPRHKITKRGQNVTFRCDPISEHNRLYWYRQTLGQGPEFLTYFQNEAQLEKSRLLSDRFSAERPKGSFSTLEIQRTEQGDSAMYLCASSFKGMQGGQFFGPGTRLTVL.

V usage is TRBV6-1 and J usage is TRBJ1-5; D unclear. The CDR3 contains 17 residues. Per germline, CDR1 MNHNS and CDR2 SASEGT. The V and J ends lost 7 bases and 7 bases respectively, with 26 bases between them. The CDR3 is CASTTYSSPPGEQPQHF. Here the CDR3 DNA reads TGTGCCAGCACCACCTACTCAAGCCCCCCTGGGGAACAGCCCCAGCATTTT.

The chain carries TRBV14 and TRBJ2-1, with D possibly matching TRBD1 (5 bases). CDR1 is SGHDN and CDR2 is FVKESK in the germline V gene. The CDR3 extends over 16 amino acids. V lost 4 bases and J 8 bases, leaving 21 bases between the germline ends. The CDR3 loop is CASSLRTLVGSDEQFF. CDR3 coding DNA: TGTGCCAGCAGCCTTCGGACACTTGTGGGAAGCGATGAGCAGTTCTTC.

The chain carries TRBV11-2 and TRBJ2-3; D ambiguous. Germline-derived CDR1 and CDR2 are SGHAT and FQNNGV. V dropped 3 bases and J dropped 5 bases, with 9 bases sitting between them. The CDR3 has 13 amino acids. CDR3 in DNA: TGTGCCAGCAGCTTGCGGCTCGGAGATACGCAGTATTTT. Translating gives CASSLRLGDTQYF.

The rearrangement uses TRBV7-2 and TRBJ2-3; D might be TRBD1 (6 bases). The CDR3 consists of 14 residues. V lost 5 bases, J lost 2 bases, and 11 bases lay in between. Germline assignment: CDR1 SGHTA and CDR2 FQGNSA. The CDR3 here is CASSPGQNTDTQYF. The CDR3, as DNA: TGTGCCAGCAGCCCTGGACAGAACACAGATACGCAGTATTTT.

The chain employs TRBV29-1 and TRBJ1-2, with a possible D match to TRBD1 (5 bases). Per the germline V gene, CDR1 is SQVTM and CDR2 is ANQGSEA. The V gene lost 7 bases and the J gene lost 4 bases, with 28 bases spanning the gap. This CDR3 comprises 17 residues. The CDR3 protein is CSAGSSSGTAICYGYTF. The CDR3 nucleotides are TGCAGCGCCGGATCGTCTTCCGGGACGGCAATTTGCTATGGCTACACCTTC.

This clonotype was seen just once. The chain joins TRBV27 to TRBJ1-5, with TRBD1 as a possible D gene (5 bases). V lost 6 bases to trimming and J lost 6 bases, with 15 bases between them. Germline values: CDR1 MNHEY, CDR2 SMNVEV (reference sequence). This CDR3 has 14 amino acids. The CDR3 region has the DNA TGTGCCAGCAGAGTTAGGGGAGAGGGTCAGCCCCAGCATTTT. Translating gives CASRVRGEGQPQHF.

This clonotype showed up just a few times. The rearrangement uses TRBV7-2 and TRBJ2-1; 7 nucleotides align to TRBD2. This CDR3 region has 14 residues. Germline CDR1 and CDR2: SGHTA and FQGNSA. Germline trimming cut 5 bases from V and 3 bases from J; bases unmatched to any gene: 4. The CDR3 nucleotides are TGTGCCAGCAGCCGTGGCGGGGGCTACAATGAGCAGTTCTTC. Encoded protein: CASSRGGGYNEQFF.

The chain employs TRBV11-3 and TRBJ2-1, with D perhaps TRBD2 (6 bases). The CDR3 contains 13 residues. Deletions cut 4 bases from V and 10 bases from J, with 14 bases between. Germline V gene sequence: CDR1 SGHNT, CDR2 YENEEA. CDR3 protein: CASSSEGLGEQFF. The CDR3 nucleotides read TGTGCCAGCAGCTCGGAGGGGTTAGGCGAGCAGTTCTTC. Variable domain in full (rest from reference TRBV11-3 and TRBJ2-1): EAGVVQSPRYKIIEKKQPVAFWCNPISGHNTLYWYLQNLGQGPELLIRYENEEAVDDSQLPKDRFSAERLKGVDSTLKIQPAELGDSAVYLCASSSEGLGEQFFGPGTRLTVL.

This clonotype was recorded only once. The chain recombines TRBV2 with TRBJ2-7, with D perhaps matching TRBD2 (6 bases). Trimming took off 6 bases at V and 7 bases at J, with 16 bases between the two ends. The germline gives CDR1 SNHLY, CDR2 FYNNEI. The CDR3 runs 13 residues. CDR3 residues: CASSRDSRGEQYF. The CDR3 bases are TGTGCCAGCAGCCGGGACTCCCGAGGGGAGCAGTACTTC.

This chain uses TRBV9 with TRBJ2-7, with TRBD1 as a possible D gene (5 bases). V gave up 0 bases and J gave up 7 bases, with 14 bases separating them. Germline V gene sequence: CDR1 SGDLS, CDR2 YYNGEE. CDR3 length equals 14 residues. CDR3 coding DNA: TGTGCCAGCAGCGTAGCTCAACAGGTTTCGGAGCAGTACTTC. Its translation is CASSVAQQVSEQYF.

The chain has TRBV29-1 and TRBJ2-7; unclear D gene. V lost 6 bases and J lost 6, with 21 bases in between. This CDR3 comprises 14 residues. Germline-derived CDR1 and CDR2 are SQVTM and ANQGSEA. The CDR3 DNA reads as TGCAGCGTCACCCCCCTGGGAAGGGATGGCGAGCAGTACTTC. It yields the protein CSVTPLGRDGEQYF.

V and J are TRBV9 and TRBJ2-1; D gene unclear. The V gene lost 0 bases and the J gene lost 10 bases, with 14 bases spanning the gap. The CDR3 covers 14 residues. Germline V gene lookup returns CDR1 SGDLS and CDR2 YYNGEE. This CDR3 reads CASSVDLRRWEQFF. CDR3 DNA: TGTGCCAGCAGCGTAGATCTCAGGCGATGGGAGCAGTTCTTC.

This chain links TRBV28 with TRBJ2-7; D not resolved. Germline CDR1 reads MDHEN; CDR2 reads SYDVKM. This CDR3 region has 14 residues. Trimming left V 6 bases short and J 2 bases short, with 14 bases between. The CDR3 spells CASRAGSFAYEQYF. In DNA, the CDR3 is TGTGCCAGCAGGGCCGGGTCTTTCGCCTACGAGCAGTACTTC.

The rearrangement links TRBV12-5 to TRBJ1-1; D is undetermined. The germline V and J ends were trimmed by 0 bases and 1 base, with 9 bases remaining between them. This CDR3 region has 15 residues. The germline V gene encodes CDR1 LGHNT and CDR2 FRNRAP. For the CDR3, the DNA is TGTGCTAGTGGTTTGGTATTGAACAGGAACACTGAAGCTTTCTTT. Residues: CASGLVLNRNTEAFF.

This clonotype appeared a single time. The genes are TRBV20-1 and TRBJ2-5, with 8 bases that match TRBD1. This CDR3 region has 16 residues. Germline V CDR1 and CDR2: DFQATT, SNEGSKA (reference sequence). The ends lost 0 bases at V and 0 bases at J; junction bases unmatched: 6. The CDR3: CSARDQDRAHQETQYF. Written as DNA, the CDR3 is TGCAGTGCTAGAGATCAGGACAGGGCCCACCAAGAGACCCAGTACTTC.

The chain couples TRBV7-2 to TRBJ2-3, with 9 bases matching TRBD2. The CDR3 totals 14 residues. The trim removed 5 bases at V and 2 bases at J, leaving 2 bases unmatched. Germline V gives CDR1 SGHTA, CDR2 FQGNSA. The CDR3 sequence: CASSGGGATDTQYF. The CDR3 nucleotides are TGTGCCAGCAGCGGCGGGGGGGCCACAGATACGCAGTATTTT.

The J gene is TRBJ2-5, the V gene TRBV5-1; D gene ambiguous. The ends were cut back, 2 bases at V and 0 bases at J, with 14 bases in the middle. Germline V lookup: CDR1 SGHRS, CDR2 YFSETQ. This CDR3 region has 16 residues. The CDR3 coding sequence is TGCGCCAGCAGCTTACCCCCCACTGGGTACCAAGAGACCCAGTACTTC. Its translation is CASSLPPTGYQETQYF.

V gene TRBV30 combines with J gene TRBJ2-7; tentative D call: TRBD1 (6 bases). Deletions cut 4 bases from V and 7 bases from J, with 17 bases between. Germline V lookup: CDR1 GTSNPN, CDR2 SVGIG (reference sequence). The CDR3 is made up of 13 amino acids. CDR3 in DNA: TGTGCCTGGACGATCCTGCAGGGGAAGGAGCAGTACTTC. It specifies CAWTILQGKEQYF.

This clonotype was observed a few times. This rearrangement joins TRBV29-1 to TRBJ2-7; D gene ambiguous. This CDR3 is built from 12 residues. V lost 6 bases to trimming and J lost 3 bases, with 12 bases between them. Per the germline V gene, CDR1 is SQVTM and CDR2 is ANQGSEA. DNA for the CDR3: TGCAGCGTCAGCCCTAATGACTACGAGCAGTACTTC. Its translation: CSVSPNDYEQYF.